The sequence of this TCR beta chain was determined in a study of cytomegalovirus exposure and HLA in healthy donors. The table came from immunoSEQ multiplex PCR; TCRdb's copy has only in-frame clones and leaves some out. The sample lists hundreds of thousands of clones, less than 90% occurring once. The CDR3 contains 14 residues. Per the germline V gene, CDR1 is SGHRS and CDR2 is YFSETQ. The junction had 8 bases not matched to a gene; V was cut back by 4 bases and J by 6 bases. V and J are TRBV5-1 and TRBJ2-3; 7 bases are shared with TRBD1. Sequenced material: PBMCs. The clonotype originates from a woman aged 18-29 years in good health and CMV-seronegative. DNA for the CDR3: TGCGCCAGCAGCGGGGACAGTATCTATGATACGCAGTATTTT. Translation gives CASSGDSIYDTQYF.